These 27 T cell receptor beta chains were sequenced from one sample in a study of neurological immune-mediated disorders. One entry per CDR3 protein, called by TCRdb with MiXCR from the 5' RACE reads. Seen here are about 58,000 distinct CDR3 sequences, about 3.7% observed once, and the top ten hold 7.1%. Material for sequencing was PBMCs. The source of these receptors is a woman in her sixties or seventies with multiple sclerosis.

This clonotype was counted many times. The CDR3 region is CASSLAWGSDSYEQYF. Here the CDR3 DNA reads TGCGCCAGCAGCTTGGCTTGGGGGTCGGACTCCTACGAGCAGTACTTC. The chain recombines TRBV5-1 with TRBJ2-7; D is tentatively TRBD1 or TRBD2 (5 bases each). Looked up from germline, CDR1 is SGHRS and CDR2 is YFSETQ. The ends were cut back, 0 bases at V and 0 bases at J, with 13 bases in the middle. CDR3 length: 16 residues.

Ten or more counts support this clonotype. The CDR3 sequence: CASDDGEQYF. The CDR3 DNA reads as TGTGCCAGTGACGACGGAGAGCAGTACTTC. The chain links TRBV2 to TRBJ2-7; unclear D gene. V dropped 9 bases and J dropped 7 bases, with 10 bases sitting between them. CDR3 length: 10 amino acids. Germline CDR1 and CDR2: SNHLY and FYNNEI.

This clonotype was found many times. This chain uses TRBV13 with TRBJ2-7, with 7 bases identical to TRBD1. Germline CDR1 reads PRHDT; CDR2 reads FYEKMQ (reference sequence). The CDR3 runs to 15 residues. Trimming removed 5 bases from V and 2 bases from J; junction bases left unmatched: 9. The CDR3 region is CASSPPTGTPYEQYF. The CDR3 DNA follows: TGTGCCAGCAGCCCCCCGACAGGGACCCCCTACGAGCAGTACTTC.

This clonotype has a count of ten or more. The CDR3 bases are TGTGCCATCAGTAGGTCGACCGGGACAGGGGTTGACAATGAGCAGTTCTTC. Protein product: CAISRSTGTGVDNEQFF. The V and J genes are TRBV10-3 and TRBJ2-1; 10 nucleotides match TRBD1. The CDR3 runs to 17 residues. In germline, CDR1 is ENHRY, CDR2 SYGVKD. The trim removed 5 bases at V and 5 bases at J, leaving 12 bases unmatched.

At least ten counts were recorded for this clonotype. The CDR3 here is CSARAPGPGNEQFF. The DNA of the CDR3 is TGCAGTGCTAGAGCCCCGGGGCCTGGAAATGAGCAGTTCTTC. This chain links TRBV20-1 with TRBJ2-1; either TRBD1 or TRBD2 may fit D (5 bases each). CDR1 is DFQATT and CDR2 is SNEGSKA in the germline V gene (reference sequence). V lost 1 base and J 7 bases, leaving 14 bases between the germline ends. The CDR3 consists of 14 residues.

Concerning this clonotype: One base away lies a much larger clone, so this may be a sequencing read error. The chain links TRBV10-3 to TRBJ2-2; D might be TRBD1 or TRBD2, each matching 5 bases. The CDR3 runs 11 residues. CDR1 and CDR2 from the germline V gene are ENHRY and SYGVKD. CDR3 DNA sequence: TGTGACACCGGGGCCACCGGGGAGCTGTTTTTT. Its protein product is CDTGATGELFF.

This clonotype was picked up many times. The V call is TRBV20-1, the J call TRBJ2-5; 9 bases are a match to TRBD2. The CDR3 totals 16 residues. The germline CDR1 and CDR2 sequences are DFQATT and SNEGSKA (reference sequence). With V trimmed by 4 bases and J by 5 bases, 14 bases remained unmatched. The CDR3 sequence: CSATSAGGVGRETQYF. The CDR3 nucleotides read TGCAGTGCTACCTCAGCGGGAGGTGTGGGGAGGGAGACCCAGTACTTC.

This clonotype appeared many times. The chain uses TRBV5-1 and TRBJ1-1; weak D call: TRBD1 (6 bases). Germline V gene data show CDR1 as SGHRS and CDR2 as YFSETQ. Trimming cost V 3 bases and J 1 base, with 16 bases left between them. The CDR3 runs 16 residues. CDR3 residues: CASSSNPGQTNTEAFF. The DNA for the CDR3 is TGCGCCAGCAGCTCTAACCCGGGACAAACGAACACTGAAGCTTTCTTT.

At least ten counts were recorded for this clonotype. The V and J genes are TRBV7-8 and TRBJ2-5; D remains unclear. V lost 3 bases and J lost 2, with 7 bases in between. Germline CDR1 and CDR2: SGHVS and FQNEAQ. The CDR3 is 13 residues long. The CDR3 protein is CASSFGPQETQYF. CDR3 DNA: TGTGCCAGCAGCTTTGGCCCACAAGAGACCCAGTACTTC.

V and J are TRBV14 and TRBJ1-2; a possible D gene is TRBD1 (5 bases). The germline CDR1 and CDR2 sequences are SGHDN and FVKESK. Deletions cut 0 bases from V and 8 bases from J, with 19 bases between. The CDR3 spans 16 residues. CDR3 in amino acids: CASSQESEGAQEGYTF. CDR3 sequence (DNA): TGTGCCAGCAGCCAAGAGTCGGAAGGGGCGCAGGAAGGCTACACCTTC.

This clonotype was recorded at least ten times. This chain uses TRBV29-1 with TRBJ2-1; 14 nucleotides line up with TRBD2. The germline V gene encodes CDR1 SQVTM and CDR2 ANQGSEA. Germline trimming cut 5 bases from V and 0 bases from J; bases unmatched to any gene: 9. The CDR3 totals 18 residues. The CDR3 here is CSVLGLAGESSSYNEQFF. CDR3 DNA sequence: TGCAGCGTTCTGGGACTAGCGGGGGAATCAAGCTCCTACAATGAGCAGTTCTTC.

The sample holds many counts of this clonotype. V and J are TRBV20-1 and TRBJ2-3; D is undetermined. The CDR3 covers 12 residues. V lost 5 bases, J lost 0 bases, and 6 bases lay in between. Germline V gene sequence: CDR1 DFQATT, CDR2 SNEGSKA (reference sequence). CDR3 region: CSAVKSTDTQYF. The CDR3 DNA reads as TGCAGTGCTGTCAAAAGCACAGATACGCAGTATTTT.

This clonotype came up many times. The chain employs TRBV10-3 and TRBJ2-3, with 9 bases lining up with TRBD2. This CDR3 contains 16 residues. The V and J ends lost 7 bases and 4 bases, in that order; junction bases with no gene match: 12. CDR1 is ENHRY, CDR2 SYGVKD, per germline. CDR3 sequence reads: CAINDQISGSSDTQYF. The CDR3 nucleotides read TGTGCCATCAACGATCAGATTAGCGGGAGTTCAGATACGCAGTATTTT.

This clonotype was seen repeatedly, ten times or more. The chain uses TRBV3-1 and TRBJ2-2; D is unclear. V was pared by 4 bases and J by 4 bases, with 7 bases between. The germline gives CDR1 LGHDT, CDR2 YNNKEL (reference sequence). This CDR3 has 13 amino acids. The CDR3 nucleotides are TGTGCCAGCAGCCCGCTAAGCACCGGGGAGCTGTTTTTT. This translates into CASSPLSTGELFF.

This clonotype was recorded many times. The chain combines TRBV28 with TRBJ1-5; the match to TRBD1 covers 7 bases. V lost 5 bases, J lost 12 bases, and 31 bases stayed unmatched. CDR1 is MDHEN and CDR2 is SYDVKM in the germline V gene. The CDR3 is 20 amino acids. DNA of the CDR3: TGTGCCAGCAGTAGTCATGGGGACAGCTTGCATTATCGGCTTCCTCGGGTCCAGCATTTT. Translation gives CASSSHGDSLHYRLPRVQHF.

This clonotype was picked up many times. The chain couples TRBV7-2 to TRBJ1-6, with 7 bases matching TRBD1. Germline V gives CDR1 SGHTA, CDR2 FQGNSA. The CDR3 extends over 15 amino acids. V trimming: 4 bases; J trimming: 8 bases; junction bases outside the gene matches: 8. CDR3 in amino acids: CASSSQQGRYSPLHF. In nucleotides, the CDR3 is TGTGCCAGCAGCTCACAACAGGGGCGGTATTCACCCCTCCACTTT.

Concerning this clonotype: A much larger clonotype is one base distant, so this may be a read error. This CDR3 reads CASSQGGTRELFF. DNA for the CDR3: TGCGCCAGCAGCCAGGGGGGGACTAGGGAGCTGTTCTTC. This chain joins TRBV4-1 and TRBJ2-1; 8 bases are a match to TRBD2. Germline-derived CDR1 and CDR2 are MGHRA and YSYEKL. The CDR3 runs 13 residues.

This clonotype was seen ten or more times. The V and J genes are TRBV29-1 and TRBJ1-1; no firm D call. CDR1 is SQVTM and CDR2 is ANQGSEA in the germline V gene. There are 11 residues in the CDR3. V shed 6 bases and J shed 5 bases, with 10 bases lying between them. This chain's CDR3 is CSVKRTTEAFF. In nucleotides, the CDR3 is TGCAGCGTAAAGCGAACAACTGAAGCTTTCTTT.

This clonotype has a count of ten or more. The chain employs TRBV12-3 or TRBV12-4 and TRBJ1-2; D gene ambiguous. Trimming took 2 bases from V and 7 from J, leaving 11 bases between them. CDR3 length: 13 residues. CDR3 in DNA: TGTGCCAGCAGTTTAAAGGTTACGGTTGGCTACACCTTC. It translates to CASSLKVTVGYTF.

This clonotype was seen at least ten times. The chain recombines TRBV20-1 with TRBJ2-1; 9 bases agree with TRBD1. The germline V gene has CDR1 DFQATT and CDR2 SNEGSKA (reference sequence). The V segment lost 3 bases and the J segment 6 bases; nucleotides outside the gene matches: 9. This CDR3 region has 15 residues. In DNA, the CDR3 is TGCAGTGCTAGGAGAGGACAGGGGTTCCGCAATGAGCAGTTCTTC. It specifies CSARRGQGFRNEQFF.

This clonotype came up many times. V usage is TRBV20-1 and J usage is TRBJ2-3; TRBD2 matches 8 bases. Germline loops: CDR1 DFQATT, CDR2 SNEGSKA (reference sequence). V trimming: 5 bases; J trimming: 6 bases; junction bases outside the gene matches: 1. CDR3 length equals 11 residues. This CDR3 is CSAERGDTQYF. CDR3 nucleotide sequence: TGCAGTGCTGAGCGGGGGGATACGCAGTATTTT.

Many counts were recorded for this clonotype. This chain links TRBV5-1 with TRBJ2-3; 10 bases line up with TRBD1. The CDR3 runs to 17 residues. CDR1 is SGHRS and CDR2 is YFSETQ in the germline V gene. J was trimmed by 6 bases and V by 6 bases; bases with no gene match: 16. CDR3 coding DNA: TGCGCCAGCACTCGCGTTCGGACCGGGACAGGGGAGGATACGCAGTATTTT. Translation gives CASTRVRTGTGEDTQYF. Full variable domain (remainder filled in from reference TRBV5-1 and TRBJ2-3): KAGVTQTPRYLIKTRGQQVTLSCSPISGHRSVSWYQQTPGQGLQFLFEYFSETQRNKGNFPGRFSGRQFSNSRSEMNVSTLELGDSALYLCASTRVRTGTGEDTQYFGPGTRLTVL.

At least ten counts were recorded for this clonotype. The rearrangement links TRBV28 to TRBJ2-1, with unresolved D. CDR3 length: 12 residues. Trimming shortened V by 8 bases and J by 4 bases, and 9 bases separated the two germline ends. In germline, CDR1 is MDHEN, CDR2 SYDVKM. CDR3 sequence reads: CASGRLYNEQFF. For the CDR3, the DNA is TGTGCCAGCGGTCGACTGTACAATGAGCAGTTCTTC.

This clonotype showed up many times. The chain has TRBV9 and TRBJ2-5; D is unclear. Germline CDR1 reads SGDLS; CDR2 reads YYNGEE. This CDR3 contains 13 residues. Between the trimmed V and J ends, which lost 0 bases and 5 bases, there was a span of 8 bases. The CDR3 is CASSVDSRETQYF. The CDR3 nucleotides read TGTGCCAGCAGCGTAGATAGTCGGGAGACCCAGTACTTC.

This clonotype was counted at least ten times. The chain couples TRBV5-1 to TRBJ1-1; D not resolved. V was trimmed by 0 bases and J by 0 bases, leaving 6 bases between them. The CDR3 runs to 14 residues. Germline CDR1 reads SGHRS; CDR2 reads YFSETQ. The CDR3 loop is CASSLVPVNTEAFF. Written as DNA, the CDR3 is TGCGCCAGCAGCTTGGTTCCGGTGAACACTGAAGCTTTCTTT.

Ten or more counts support this clonotype. This rearrangement joins TRBV28 to TRBJ1-1; D is possibly TRBD1 (6 bases). Germline assignment: CDR1 MDHEN and CDR2 SYDVKM. Trimming pared 2 bases from V and 6 bases from J, leaving 7 bases between. This CDR3 is 12 amino acids long. The CDR3 DNA reads TGTGCCAGCAGTTTAAACAGGGCTGAAGCTTTCTTT. This translates into CASSLNRAEAFF.

In its sample, this clonotype was seen many times. The DNA for the CDR3 is TGTGCCAGCAGCTTAGCAGGGTCAGATACGCAGTATTTT. This translates into CASSLAGSDTQYF. V gene TRBV7-9 combines with J gene TRBJ2-3; D is unclear. The CDR3 spans 13 residues. Germline V lookup: CDR1 SEHNR, CDR2 FQNEAQ (reference sequence). V lost 0 bases and J 4 bases, leaving 5 bases between the germline ends.